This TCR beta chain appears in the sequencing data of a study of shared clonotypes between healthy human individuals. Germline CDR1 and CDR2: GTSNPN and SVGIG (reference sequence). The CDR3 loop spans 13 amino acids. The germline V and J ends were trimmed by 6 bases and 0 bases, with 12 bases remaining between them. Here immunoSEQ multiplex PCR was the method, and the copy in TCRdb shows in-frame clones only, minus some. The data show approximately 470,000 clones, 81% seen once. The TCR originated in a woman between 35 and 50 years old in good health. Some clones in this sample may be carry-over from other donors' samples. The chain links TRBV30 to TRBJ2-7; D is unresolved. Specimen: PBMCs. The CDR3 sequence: CACLGLNSYEQYF. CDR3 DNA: TGTGCCTGTCTGGGCCTCAACTCCTACGAGCAGTACTTC.